Shown below are 11 T cell receptor beta chains from a single sample sequenced in a study of shared clonotypes between healthy human individuals. TCRdb's copy holds only in-frame clones and misses some; the assay was immunoSEQ multiplex PCR. In the table there are nearly 2 million clones, about 95% of which are singletons. It was CD45RO-negative cells, positively selected for CCR7, that made up naive CD8 cells, with terminally differentiated effector memory CD45RA+ cells excluded. Source material: naive CD8+ T cells sorted from blood. The source is a man aged 18 to 29 in good health.

A remark on this clone: The same CDR3 arises from other DNA sequences in this sample as well. The V call is TRBV13, the J call TRBJ1-6; D call uncertain. The CDR3 spans 12 residues. Germline V gene data show CDR1 as PRHDT and CDR2 as FYEKMQ (reference sequence). V was trimmed by 1 base and J by 8 bases, leaving 3 bases between them. This CDR3 is CASSLEDSPLHF. CDR3 DNA sequence: TGTGCCAGCAGCTTAGAGGATTCACCCCTCCACTTT.

CDR3 DNA sequence: TGTGCCAGTAGTATAGATGGGCGGGGGGAGGCCCAGCATTTT. The encoded protein is CASSIDGRGEAQHF. The V call is TRBV19, the J call TRBJ1-5; D is possibly TRBD1 (5 bases). From germline, CDR1 is LNHDA and CDR2 SQIVND (reference sequence). V shed 0 bases and J shed 11 bases, with 14 bases lying between them. The CDR3 consists of 14 residues.

The V and J genes are TRBV19 and TRBJ2-1; unclear D gene. V lost 0 bases and J lost 7, with 7 bases in between. Germline values: CDR1 LNHDA, CDR2 SQIVND (reference sequence). The CDR3 covers 13 residues. The CDR3 nucleotides are TGTGCCAGTAGTATAGATGACGGGAATGAGCAGTTCTTC. Amino acids: CASSIDDGNEQFF.

This rearrangement joins TRBV9 to TRBJ1-2; 8 bases are a match to TRBD1. Germline-derived CDR1 and CDR2 are SGDLS and YYNGEE. V lost 4 bases and J lost 7; bases outside the gene matches: 12. This CDR3 contains 15 residues. The CDR3: CASSPPQGAQGGYTF. CDR3 in DNA: TGTGCCAGCAGCCCGCCCCAGGGGGCGCAGGGTGGCTACACCTTC.

V gene TRBV27 combines with J gene TRBJ2-5, with 10 bases that match TRBD1. Per the germline V gene, CDR1 is MNHEY and CDR2 is SMNVEV (reference sequence). V lost 3 bases and J lost 4; bases outside the gene matches: 8. This CDR3 is built from 16 residues. In DNA form, the CDR3 reads TGTGCCAGCAGTTTCCTAGGACAGGGGGGCCCAGAGACCCAGTACTTC. Protein: CASSFLGQGGPETQYF.

This clone has only one observation. This chain joins TRBV5-6 and TRBJ1-1, with D maybe TRBD1 (5 bases). This CDR3 region has 15 residues. The germline gives CDR1 SGHDT, CDR2 YYEEEE. V shed 6 bases and J shed 3 bases, with 18 bases lying between them. CDR3 protein: CASTGGRERDTEAFF. CDR3 in DNA: TGTGCCAGCACCGGGGGACGGGAACGGGACACTGAAGCTTTCTTT.

This sequence joins TRBV30 and TRBJ2-7; 14 nucleotides agree with TRBD2. Germline-derived CDR1 and CDR2 are GTSNPN and SVGIG (reference sequence). V was pared by 5 bases and J by 5 bases, with 5 bases of the junction left unmatched. The CDR3 runs 14 residues. The CDR3 bases are TGTGCCTGGCGAGGACTAGCGGGAGGAAACGAGCAGTACTTC. This translates into CAWRGLAGGNEQYF.

The chain couples TRBV14 to TRBJ2-1; unclear D gene. The germline V gene encodes CDR1 SGHDN and CDR2 FVKESK. The V gene lost 2 bases and the J gene lost 7 bases, with 12 bases spanning the gap. The CDR3 consists of 14 residues. The DNA of the CDR3 is TGTGCCAGCAGCCAATACGAAGTAGGAAATGAGCAGTTCTTC. Translating gives CASSQYEVGNEQFF.

The rearrangement links TRBV9 to TRBJ2-7; D gene ambiguous. The CDR3 runs to 13 residues. V was clipped by 0 bases and J by 3 bases, with 7 bases between them. Germline V gene lookup returns CDR1 SGDLS and CDR2 YYNGEE. The chain's CDR3 is CASSVAHGYEQYF. CDR3 bases: TGTGCCAGCAGCGTAGCCCACGGCTACGAGCAGTACTTC.

As for this clone: Other nucleotide sequences from this sample produce the same CDR3. The chain's CDR3 is CASSFTENTEAFF. The CDR3 coding sequence is TGTGCCAGCAGCTTCACAGAGAACACTGAAGCTTTCTTT. The rearrangement links TRBV5-6 to TRBJ1-1, with D uncertain. V shed 2 bases and J shed 1 base, with 6 bases lying between them. The CDR3 loop spans 13 amino acids. Looked up from germline, CDR1 is SGHDT and CDR2 is YYEEEE.

V gene TRBV4-2 combines with J gene TRBJ1-1; weak D call: TRBD1 (5 bases). Trimming cost V 0 bases and J 3 bases, with 20 bases left between them. The CDR3 totals 18 residues. The V gene's germline CDR1 is LGHNA and CDR2 YNFKEQ. CDR3: CASSQDSVGDVSYTEAFF. DNA of the CDR3: TGTGCCAGCAGCCAAGATTCTGTGGGGGATGTTAGTTACACTGAAGCTTTCTTT.